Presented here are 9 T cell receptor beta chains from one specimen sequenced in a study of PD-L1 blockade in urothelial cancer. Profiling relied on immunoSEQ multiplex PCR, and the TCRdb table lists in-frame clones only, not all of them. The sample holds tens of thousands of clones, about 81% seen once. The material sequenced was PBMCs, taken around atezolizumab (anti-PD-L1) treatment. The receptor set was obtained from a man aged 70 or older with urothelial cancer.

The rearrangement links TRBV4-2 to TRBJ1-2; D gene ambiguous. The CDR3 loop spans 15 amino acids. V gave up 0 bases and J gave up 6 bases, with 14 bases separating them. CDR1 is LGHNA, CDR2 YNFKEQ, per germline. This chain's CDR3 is CASSQDGVSRNGYTF. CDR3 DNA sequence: TGTGCCAGCAGCCAAGATGGAGTTAGCAGAAATGGCTACACCTTC.

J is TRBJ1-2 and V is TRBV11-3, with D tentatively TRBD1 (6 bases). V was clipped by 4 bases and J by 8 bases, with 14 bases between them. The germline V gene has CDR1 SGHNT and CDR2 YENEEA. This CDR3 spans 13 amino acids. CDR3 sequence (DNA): TGTGCCAGCAGCTCCGACCACAGGGCGGGCTACACCTTC. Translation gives CASSSDHRAGYTF. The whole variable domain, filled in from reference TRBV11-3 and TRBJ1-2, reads EAGVVQSPRYKIIEKKQPVAFWCNPISGHNTLYWYLQNLGQGPELLIRYENEEAVDDSQLPKDRFSAERLKGVDSTLKIQPAELGDSAVYLCASSSDHRAGYTFGSGTRLTVV.

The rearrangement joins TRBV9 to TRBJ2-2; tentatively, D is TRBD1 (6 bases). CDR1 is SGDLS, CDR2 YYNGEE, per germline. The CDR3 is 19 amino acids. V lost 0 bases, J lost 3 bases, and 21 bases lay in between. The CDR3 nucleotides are TGTGCCAGCAGCGTAGCTACAGAACAGGGTAGGTCTGACACCGGGGAGCTGTTTTTT. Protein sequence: CASSVATEQGRSDTGELFF.

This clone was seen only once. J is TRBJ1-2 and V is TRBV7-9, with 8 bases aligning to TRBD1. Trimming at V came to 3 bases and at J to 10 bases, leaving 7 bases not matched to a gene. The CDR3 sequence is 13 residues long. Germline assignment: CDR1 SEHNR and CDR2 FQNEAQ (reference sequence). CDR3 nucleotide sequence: TGTGCCAGCAGCTTTGTTTCCAGGGGGCCCTACACCTTC. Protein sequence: CASSFVSRGPYTF.

The CDR3 DNA follows: TGTGCCATCAGAGCCCGACTAGCGGGGGCCCACAATGAGCAGTTCTTC. Residues: CAIRARLAGAHNEQFF. V is TRBV10-3 and J is TRBJ2-1; 12 nucleotides match TRBD2. J gave up 5 bases and V 6 bases, and 8 bases lay outside the gene matches. Germline V CDR1 and CDR2: ENHRY, SYGVKD. CDR3 size: 16 residues.

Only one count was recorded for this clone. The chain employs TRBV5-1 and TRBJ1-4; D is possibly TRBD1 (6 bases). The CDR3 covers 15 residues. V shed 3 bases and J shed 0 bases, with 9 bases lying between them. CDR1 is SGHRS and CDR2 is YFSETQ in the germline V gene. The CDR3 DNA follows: TGCGCCAGCAGCTCGGACAGATCAACTAATGAAAAACTGTTTTTT. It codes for CASSSDRSTNEKLFF.

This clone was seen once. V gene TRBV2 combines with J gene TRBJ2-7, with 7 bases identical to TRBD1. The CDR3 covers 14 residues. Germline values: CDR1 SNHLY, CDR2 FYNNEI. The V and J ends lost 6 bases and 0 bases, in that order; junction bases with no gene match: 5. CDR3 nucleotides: TGTGCCAGCAGGCCGGGACAGAACTCCTACGAGCAGTACTTC. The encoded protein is CASRPGQNSYEQYF. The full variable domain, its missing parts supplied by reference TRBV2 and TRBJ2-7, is EPEVTQTPSHQVTQMGQEVILRCVPISNHLYFYWYRQILGQKVEFLVSFYNNEISEKSEIFDDQFSVERPDGSNFTLKIRSTKLEDSAMYFCASRPGQNSYEQYFGPGTRLTVT.

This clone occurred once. CDR3 sequence: CASSADGGSYTEAFF. The CDR3 nucleotides read TGTGCCAGCAGCGCGGACGGGGGTTCGTACACTGAAGCTTTCTTT. The chain carries TRBV7-9 and TRBJ1-1; possibly TRBD1 for D (5 bases). Trimming stripped 5 bases from V and 3 bases from J, with 16 bases between. Looked up from germline, CDR1 is SEHNR and CDR2 is FQNEAQ (reference sequence). The CDR3 length is 15 residues.

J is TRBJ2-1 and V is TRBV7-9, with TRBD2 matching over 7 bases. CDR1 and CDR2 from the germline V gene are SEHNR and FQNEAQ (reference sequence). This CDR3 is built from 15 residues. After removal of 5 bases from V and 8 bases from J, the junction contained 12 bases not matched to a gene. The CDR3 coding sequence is TGTGCCAGCAGCCCCGGGCTAGCGGAGGGGTATGAGCAGTTCTTC. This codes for CASSPGLAEGYEQFF.